These 31 T cell receptor beta chains were all obtained from the same sample, sequenced in a study of regulatory T cells in long-lasting Graves disease. Time point of the sample: newly diagnosed GD, antithyroid drugs for less than 3 months. Researchers made the TCR library from RNA that was extracted from PBMCs. Relying on iRepertoire HTBI primers and Arm-PCR of CDR3 regions, the team built TCR beta libraries. TCRdb fed the multiplex PCR reads into MiXCR, producing one record per CDR3 protein. Of roughly 560,000 distinct CDR3 sequences listed, 12% were seen once; the top ten hold about 8.3%. The data also belong to a second study, concerning T cells in Graves' hyperthyroidism and ophthalmopathy.

The material sequenced was peripheral blood mononuclear cells (PBMCs), taken at new diagnosis, from a patient treated with antithyroid drugs. These receptors all come from a woman aged 25 to 39 with Graves disease.

This clonotype was detected ten times or more. The V call is TRBV29-1, the J call TRBJ2-7; D remains unclear. Germline V gives CDR1 SQVTM, CDR2 ANQGSEA. This CDR3 is built from 13 residues. V was clipped by 6 bases and J by 3 bases, with 15 bases between them. The CDR3 loop is CSVGDRYLYEQYF. CDR3 DNA: TGCAGCGTGGGCGACCGCTATCTCTACGAGCAGTACTTC.

CDR3 sequence reads: CSAQEDRTEAFF. The DNA of the CDR3 is TGCAGTGCCCAAGAAGACAGGACTGAAGCTTTCTTT. V gene TRBV20-1 combines with J gene TRBJ1-1; maybe TRBD1 (6 bases). The CDR3 consists of 12 residues. The germline V gene has CDR1 DFQATT and CDR2 SNEGSKA (reference sequence). V lost 6 bases, J lost 5 bases, and 13 bases lay in between.

Comments on this clonotype: Without the conserved terminal phenylalanine or tryptophan, this CDR3 likely stems from a read error. No DNA is shown, since the ends of the CDR3 on it are uncertain; the CDR3 is the one TCRdb lists. The gene calls are TRBV29-1 and TRBJ2-1; TRBD2 is the table's D call, not checked against the DNA. Germline V lookup: CDR1 SQVTM, CDR2 ANQGSEA. The CDR3 length equals 17 residues, ends included. The CDR3 here is CSVGYGGLAGAVDTQYL.

Turning to this clonotype: One base away lies a much larger clone, so this may be a sequencing read error. The chain uses TRBV18 and TRBJ1-1, with a possible D match to TRBD1 (5 bases). The ends were cut back, 4 bases at V and 11 bases at J, with 23 bases in the middle. This CDR3 spans 15 amino acids. Germline assignment: CDR1 KGHSH and CDR2 LQKENI. CDR3 protein: CASSRGTGSHRSAFF. CDR3 DNA: TGTGCCAGCTCACGAGGGACCGGGTCCCACCGATCGGCTTTCTTT.

Note on this clonotype: This may arise from a read error, as a much more abundant clone is one base away. This rearrangement joins TRBV6-2 or TRBV6-3 to TRBJ2-2; the D gene is possibly TRBD2 (6 bases). The germline CDR1 and CDR2 sequences are MNHEY and SVGEGT. CDR3 size: 17 residues. In DNA form, the CDR3 reads TGTGCCAGCAGCGAGGGGTCGACTATGTTAAACACCGGGGGGCTGTTTTTT. Translated: CASSEGSTMLNTGGLFF.

Concerning this clonotype itself: This could be a read error, since a much larger clone is one nucleotide away. The CDR3 sequence is CASSEDRTPGNEQYF. The CDR3 DNA sequence: TGTGCCAGCAGTGAAGATCGGACGCCGGGGAATGAGCAGTACTTC. The chain carries TRBV2 and TRBJ2-7, with a weak D call TRBD2 (5 bases). The ends were cut back, 1 base at V and 7 bases at J, with 17 bases in the middle. There are 15 residues in the CDR3. Per the germline V gene, CDR1 is SNHLY and CDR2 is FYNNEI.

This clonotype was detected ten times or more. The chain has TRBV6-2 or TRBV6-3 and TRBJ2-5; maybe TRBD2 (5 bases). The CDR3 spans 16 residues. The germline V gene has CDR1 MNHEY and CDR2 SVGEGT. With 5 bases removed from V and 5 bases from J, the gap between germline ends came to 21 bases. The CDR3 nucleotides are TGTGCCAGCAGTCCTAGAGAGGTCCGGTGGAGGGAGACCCAGTACTTC. Amino acids: CASSPREVRWRETQYF.

This chain's CDR3 is CASSPLDSGSYNEQFF. The CDR3 region has the DNA TGTGCCAGCTCACCGCTGGATAGCGGGAGCTACAATGAGCAGTTCTTC. J is TRBJ2-1 and V is TRBV18, with TRBD2 matching over 9 bases. J was trimmed by 3 bases and V by 3 bases; bases with no gene match: 6. Germline V CDR1 and CDR2: KGHSH, LQKENI. CDR3 length: 16 residues.

This clonotype was counted at least ten times. The chain uses TRBV20-1 and TRBJ1-6, with D maybe TRBD1 (6 bases). With 6 bases removed from V and 5 bases from J, the gap between germline ends came to 14 bases. Germline CDR1 is DFQATT and CDR2 is SNEGSKA (reference sequence). The CDR3 runs to 14 residues. The CDR3: CSAGKDRNNSPLHF. For the CDR3, the DNA is TGCAGTGCCGGGAAAGACAGGAATAATTCACCCCTCCACTTT.

In its sample, this clonotype was seen many times. V usage is TRBV7-3 and J usage is TRBJ2-4; TRBD1 might be the D (6 bases). The CDR3 length is 21 residues. The germline V gene encodes CDR1 SGHTA and CDR2 FQGTGA. Trimming removed 10 bases from V and 0 bases from J, with 34 bases in between. In DNA form, the CDR3 reads TGTGCCACGACGAGTCTAATCCGGGACAAGATTACCTATTTAGCCAAAAACATTCAGTACTTC. Its translation: CATTSLIRDKITYLAKNIQYF.

This clonotype occurred once. The gene calls are TRBV2 and TRBJ2-1; TRBD2 matches at 12 bases. V was pared by 1 base and J by 7 bases, with 2 bases of the junction left unmatched. The CDR3 totals 15 residues. Germline values: CDR1 SNHLY, CDR2 FYNNEI. The CDR3 bases are TGTGCCAGCAGTGAAGGACTAGCGGGAGTTAATGAGCAGTTCTTC. It yields the protein CASSEGLAGVNEQFF. Full variable domain (missing parts from reference TRBV2 and TRBJ2-1): EPEVTQTPSHQVTQMGQEVILRCVPISNHLYFYWYRQILGQKVEFLVSFYNNEISEKSEIFDDQFSVERPDGSNFTLKIRSTKLEDSAMYFCASSEGLAGVNEQFFGPGTRLTVL.

This clonotype was counted at least ten times. This chain connects TRBV20-1 to TRBJ1-6; D unresolved. The CDR3 length is 14 residues. CDR1 is DFQATT, CDR2 SNEGSKA, per germline (reference sequence). With 3 bases removed from V and 1 base from J, the gap between germline ends came to 7 bases. As DNA, the CDR3 is TGCAGTGCTAGTCTGGGTTCCTATAATTCACCCCTCCACTTT. Translating it yields CSASLGSYNSPLHF.

This clonotype was detected many times. The chain recombines TRBV2 with TRBJ2-3, with 15 bases fitting TRBD2. With V trimmed by 4 bases and J by 4 bases, 12 bases remained unmatched. Germline V lookup: CDR1 SNHLY, CDR2 FYNNEI. This CDR3 has 19 amino acids. CDR3 loop: CASSGPGLAGGRQADTQYF. CDR3 in DNA: TGTGCCAGCAGTGGACCGGGACTAGCGGGAGGCCGCCAGGCAGATACGCAGTATTTT.

This clonotype was counted ten times or more. V usage is TRBV11-2 and J usage is TRBJ2-7; no definite D call. V was clipped by 5 bases and J by 3 bases, with 5 bases between them. CDR3 length: 11 residues. The germline V gene has CDR1 SGHAT and CDR2 FQNNGV. CDR3 in DNA: TGTGCCAGCAGCATAAACTACGAGCAGTACTTC. Its protein product is CASSINYEQYF. Variable domain in full (rest from reference TRBV11-2 and TRBJ2-7): EAGVAQSPRYKIIEKRQSVAFWCNPISGHATLYWYQQILGQGPKLLIQFQNNGVVDDSQLPKDRFSAERLKGVDSTLKIQPAKLEDSAVYLCASSINYEQYFGPGTRLTVT.

This clonotype was observed many times. The germline gene is not matched at one end of the junction; a read error may be the cause. This chain joins TRBV10-3 and TRBJ1-5; D ambiguous. The V gene's germline CDR1 is ENHRY and CDR2 SYGVKD. This CDR3 region has 13 residues. The CDR3 nucleotides read TGTGCCATCAGTGTAGGAGGAACTCAGCCCCGGCATTTT. Amino acid sequence: CAISVGGTQPRHF.

In its sample, this clonotype was seen many times. The CDR3 loop is CASMGGEYQPQHF. The CDR3 nucleotides are TGTGCCAGCATGGGCGGAGAATATCAGCCCCAGCATTTT. V is TRBV2 and J is TRBJ1-5; no definite D call. V was trimmed by 7 bases and J by 5 bases, leaving 12 bases between them. CDR1 and CDR2 from the germline V gene are SNHLY and FYNNEI. There are 13 residues in the CDR3.

In this sample, this clonotype turned up many times. The chain recombines TRBV30 with TRBJ2-7; the D call may be TRBD1 or TRBD2 (6 bases each). Germline V gene sequence: CDR1 GTSNPN, CDR2 SVGIG (reference sequence). The CDR3 runs 17 residues. Trimming left V 1 base short and J 2 bases short, with 21 bases between. This CDR3 reads CAWSAGAGRDRPYEQYF. CDR3 nucleotide sequence: TGTGCCTGGAGTGCGGGGGCGGGGCGGGATCGTCCCTACGAGCAGTACTTC. Combining the CDR3 with reference TRBV30 and TRBJ2-7 gives the whole variable domain SQTIHQWPATLVQPVGSPLSLECTVEGTSNPNLYWYRQAAGRGLQLLFYSVGIGQISSEVPQNLSASRPQDRQFILSSKKLLLSDSGFYLCAWSAGAGRDRPYEQYFGPGTRLTVT.

This clonotype appeared many times. The rearrangement joins TRBV10-3 to TRBJ1-5; no clear D. The germline V gene has CDR1 ENHRY and CDR2 SYGVKD. The CDR3 spans 13 residues. V lost 0 bases to trimming and J lost 2 bases, with 2 bases between them. CDR3 amino acids: CAISESGNQPQHF. Written as DNA, the CDR3 is TGTGCCATCAGTGAGTCGGGCAATCAGCCCCAGCATTTT.

This clonotype has ten or more counts. V usage is TRBV6-2 or TRBV6-3 and J usage is TRBJ2-3; D not resolved. This CDR3 is 13 amino acids long. V shed 7 bases and J shed 2 bases, with 10 bases lying between them. Germline V gene lookup returns CDR1 MNHEY and CDR2 SVGEGT. The CDR3 DNA sequence: TGTGCCAGCAATTCAGTCCCCACAGATACGCAGTATTTT. It specifies CASNSVPTDTQYF.

This clonotype was picked up a small number of times. The chain links TRBV9 to TRBJ2-3; no firm D call. The CDR3 runs 15 residues. Deletions cut 4 bases from V and 1 base from J, with 13 bases between. The germline V gene encodes CDR1 SGDLS and CDR2 YYNGEE. DNA of the CDR3: TGTGCCAGCAGCTTCAACCCGGTCGGCACAGATACGCAGTATTTT. It encodes CASSFNPVGTDTQYF.

This clonotype was observed many times. This chain links TRBV29-1 with TRBJ2-1, with TRBD2 as a possible D gene (5 bases). V was trimmed by 4 bases and J by 3 bases, leaving 16 bases between them. Germline CDR1 SQVTM, CDR2 ANQGSEA. The CDR3 runs to 15 residues. CDR3 residues: CSVADLAEGYNEQFF. For the CDR3, the DNA is TGCAGCGTTGCAGACCTAGCCGAGGGCTACAATGAGCAGTTCTTC.

Many counts were recorded for this clonotype. V and J are TRBV2 and TRBJ2-3; D possibly matches TRBD1 or TRBD2 (6 bases each). Trimming took 6 bases from V and 9 from J, leaving 19 bases between them. CDR1 and CDR2 from the germline V gene are SNHLY and FYNNEI. This CDR3 region has 14 residues. The DNA for the CDR3 is TGTGCCAGCAGCATAGGGGGGAATACAGGGACGCAGTATTTT. Translated, it gives CASSIGGNTGTQYF.

This clonotype was found many times. A read error may account for a junction end that differs from germline. The chain uses TRBV5-5 and TRBJ1-1; no firm D call. This CDR3 has 12 amino acids. Per germline, CDR1 SGHKS and CDR2 YYEKEE (reference sequence). CDR3 nucleotides: TGCGCCAGCAGCTCCGGACACACTGAAGCTTTCTTT. It encodes CASSSGHTEAFF.

The J gene is TRBJ2-7, the V gene TRBV3-1; 10 bases line up with TRBD2. Trimming removed 4 bases from V and 6 bases from J; junction bases left unmatched: 9. The germline V gene encodes CDR1 LGHDT and CDR2 YNNKEL (reference sequence). CDR3 length: 15 residues. CDR3 bases: TGTGCCAGCAGCCCATCCCTAGCGGGAGCTAGCGAGCAGTACTTC. This translates into CASSPSLAGASEQYF.

This clonotype came up many times. The V and J genes are TRBV29-1 and TRBJ2-2; D call uncertain. The CDR3 covers 12 residues. Per the germline V gene, CDR1 is SQVTM and CDR2 is ANQGSEA. Between the trimmed V and J ends, which lost 3 bases and 3 bases, there was a span of 5 bases. DNA of the CDR3: TGCAGCGTTGACACCTACACCGGGGAGCTGTTTTTT. Translated, it gives CSVDTYTGELFF.

This clonotype was picked up many times. The V and J genes are TRBV6-1 and TRBJ1-1, with 11 bases fitting TRBD1. CDR1 is MNHNS and CDR2 is SASEGT in the germline V gene. The CDR3 has 16 residues. Trimming at V came to 6 bases and at J to 0 bases, leaving 6 bases not matched to a gene. DNA for the CDR3: TGTGCCAGCAGAAAGGACAGGGGGCATCTGAACACTGAAGCTTTCTTT. Its protein is CASRKDRGHLNTEAFF.

Concerning this clonotype itself: This may be a read error, as it is one base from a much larger clone. No conserved phenylalanine or tryptophan is present at the end of the CDR3, so a read error is the likely explanation. V gene TRBV28 combines with J gene TRBJ2-1; TRBD2 matches 12 bases. CDR1 is MDHEN, CDR2 SYDVKM, per germline. Losses at the gene ends were 5 bases for V and 8 bases for J; bases not matched to a gene: 10. CDR3 size: 16 residues. The CDR3 DNA follows: TGTGCCAGCAGTCCCCTCCGACTAGCGGGAGTGGATGAGCAGTTCCTC. Protein: CASSPLRLAGVDEQFL.

The chain couples TRBV30 to TRBJ2-5; 12 bases are a match to TRBD2. The V gene's germline CDR1 is GTSNPN and CDR2 SVGIG (reference sequence). The CDR3 covers 16 residues. The V gene end was trimmed by 4 bases and the J gene end by 5 bases; junction bases not matched to a gene: 11. Here the CDR3 reads CAWTWASGRARETQYF. CDR3 bases: TGTGCCTGGACCTGGGCTAGCGGGAGGGCCAGGGAGACCCAGTACTTC.

This chain links TRBV3-1 with TRBJ1-2; D is perhaps TRBD1 (5 bases). Trimming stripped 4 bases from V and 3 bases from J, with 15 bases between. The CDR3 consists of 15 residues. CDR1 is LGHDT and CDR2 is YNNKEL in the germline V gene (reference sequence). CDR3 in DNA: TGTGCCAGCAGCCGCACAGAGACAGCTCACTATGGCTACACCTTC. It translates to CASSRTETAHYGYTF.

Remarks on this clonotype: A far larger clone is one nucleotide away, so this likely arose from a read error. The chain couples TRBV11-2 to TRBJ2-5; 11 positions agree with TRBD2. The CDR3 runs to 17 residues. The J segment lost 2 bases and the V segment lost 7 bases, leaving 12 bases of the junction unmatched. Germline loops: CDR1 SGHAT, CDR2 FQNNGV. As DNA, the CDR3 is TGTGCCAGCACCACGGGGGTAGCGGGAGGGGGTCAAGAGACCCAGTACTTC. It yields the protein CASTTGVAGGGQETQYF.

This clonotype has at least ten counts. The V call is TRBV28, the J call TRBJ2-2; the D gene is possibly TRBD1 (5 bases). Per germline, CDR1 MDHEN and CDR2 SYDVKM. The CDR3 extends over 16 amino acids. The V gene lost 3 bases and the J gene lost 0 bases, with 11 bases spanning the gap. CDR3 region: CASSLYRFSNTGELFF. The CDR3 bases are TGTGCCAGCAGTTTGTACAGGTTCTCGAACACCGGGGAGCTGTTTTTT.